This T cell receptor beta chain was retrieved from a study of blood T cell repertoires in COVID-19. Looking at the study overall: The United States, Italy and Spain provided the acute and convalescent COVID-19 samples. PBMCs, B-cell-depleted T cells, or T cells were the source of the cDNA or gDNA that made up the material.

In the study's own analysis: By means of reference gene primer amplification, nucleated cell counts were estimated. Data came from immunoSEQ multiplex PCR; TCRdb stores just in-frame clones and leaves some out. The DNA gave D and trimming, while V, J and clone size come from that table. The sample records about 310,000 clones, approximately 83% being singletons. CDR3 length equals 16 residues. The germline gives CDR1 MGHDK, CDR2 SYGVNS. J was trimmed by 0 bases and V by 9 bases; bases with no gene match: 9. This chain joins TRBV25-1 and TRBJ2-1, with TRBD1 matching over 9 bases. This clonotype originated in a man aged 30-40 years who had recovered from COVID-19. Sequenced sample: PBMCs or T cells enriched from blood (not recorded which). In DNA form, the CDR3 reads TGTGCCAGAGAGACAGGGGGTGAAAGCTCCTACAATGAGCAGTTCTTC. Residues: CARETGGESSYNEQFF.